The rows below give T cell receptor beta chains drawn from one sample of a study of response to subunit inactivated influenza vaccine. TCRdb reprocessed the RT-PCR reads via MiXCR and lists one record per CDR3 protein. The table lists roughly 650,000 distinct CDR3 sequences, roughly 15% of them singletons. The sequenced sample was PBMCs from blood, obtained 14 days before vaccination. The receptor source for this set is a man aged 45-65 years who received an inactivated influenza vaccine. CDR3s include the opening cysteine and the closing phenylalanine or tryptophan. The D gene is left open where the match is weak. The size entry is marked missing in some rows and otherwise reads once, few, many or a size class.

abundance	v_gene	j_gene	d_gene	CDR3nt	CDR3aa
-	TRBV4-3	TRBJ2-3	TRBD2	TGCGCCAGCAGCCAAGCACTAGCGGGGGGGGCAGATACGCAGTATTTT	CASSQALAGGADTQYF
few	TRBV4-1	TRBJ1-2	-	TGCGCCAGCAGCCAAGTTGCGGGGTCTAACTATGGCTACACCTTC	CASSQVAGSNYGYTF
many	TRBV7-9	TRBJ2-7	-	TGTGCCAGCAGCTTAGGTCAGATGCAGAACGAGCAGTACTTC	CASSLGQMQNEQYF
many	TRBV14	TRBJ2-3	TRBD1	TGTGCCAGCAGCCAGGACAGGCAGCTAGATACGCAGTATTTT	CASSQDRQLDTQYF
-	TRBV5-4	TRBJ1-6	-	TGTGCCAGCAGCTTGGGGGCCGGGTATAATTCACCCCTCCACTTT	CASSLGAGYNSPLHF
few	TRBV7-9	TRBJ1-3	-	TGTGCCAGCAGCCTACAGGGAGGTGGAAACACCATATATTTT	CASSLQGGGNTIYF
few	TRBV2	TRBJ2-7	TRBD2	TGTGCCAGCAGTTCCCCTAGGACTAGCCAACCGAGCAAGGACTTC	CASSSPRTSQPSKDF
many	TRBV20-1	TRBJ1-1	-	TGCAGTGCTACGCAGGGTAACTTCAACACTGAAGCTTTCTTT	CSATQGNFNTEAFF
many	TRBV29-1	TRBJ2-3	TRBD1	TGCAGCGTTGAAGGACAGGGGTTGGTAGATACGCAGTATTTT	CSVEGQGLVDTQYF
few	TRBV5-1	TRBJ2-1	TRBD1	TGCGCCAGCAGCTTGCGCCGGACAGGGGGCATGGACAATGAGCAGTTCTTC	CASSLRRTGGMDNEQFF
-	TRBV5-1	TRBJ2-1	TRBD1	TGCGCCAGCAGCGTGACGGGACAGACCTACAATGAGCAGTTCTTC	CASSVTGQTYNEQFF
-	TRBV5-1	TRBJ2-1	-	TGCGCCAGCAGCTTGGAGGGTAGCCTGTCCCTCAATGAGCAGTTCTTC	CASSLEGSLSLNEQFF
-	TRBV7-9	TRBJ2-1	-	TGTGCCAGCAGCTTAGCGGTTCAGGACCCGGGTGTGTTC	CASSLAVQDPGVF
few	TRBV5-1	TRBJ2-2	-	TGCGCCAGCAGCTTGTCGCACGCGAACACCGGGGAGCTGTTTTTT	CASSLSHANTGELFF
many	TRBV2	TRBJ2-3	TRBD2	TGTGCCAGCAGCCCCCTAGGACTAGCGGGTACAGATACGCAGTATTTT	CASSPLGLAGTDTQYF
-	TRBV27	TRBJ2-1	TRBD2	TGTGCCAGCAGTCCATCAACTAGCGGGAGAACTGAGCAGTTCTTC	CASSPSTSGRTEQFF
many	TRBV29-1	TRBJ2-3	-	TGCAGCGTTGCCGCAGGCAGGGATACGCAGTATTTT	CSVAAGRDTQYF
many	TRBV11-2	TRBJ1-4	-	TGTGCCAGCAGCCCAGGGACAACTAATGAAAAACTGTTTTTT	CASSPGTTNEKLFF
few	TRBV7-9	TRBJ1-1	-	TGTGCCAGCAGCTTTACTGGGGGAGGGAGGTTACCTGAAGCTTTCTTT	CASSFTGGGRLPEAFF
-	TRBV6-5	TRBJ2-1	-	TGTGCCAGCAGTTACTCGATTCGGGGGGCCCCTTTCTTC	CASSYSIRGAPFF
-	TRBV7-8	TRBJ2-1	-	TGTGCCAGCAGCCCACGGACTCAAGGGGGGCTCAATGAGCAGTTCTTC	CASSPRTQGGLNEQFF
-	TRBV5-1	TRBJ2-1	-	TGCGCCAGCAGCGCCTTCGTCTCCTACAATGAGCAGTTCTTC	CASSAFVSYNEQFF
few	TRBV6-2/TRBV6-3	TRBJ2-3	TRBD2	TGTGCCAGCAGTTGGGGACTAGCGAACACAGATACGCAGTATTTT	CASSWGLANTDTQYF
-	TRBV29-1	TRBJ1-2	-	TGCAGCGTTTTAAACTATGGCTACACCTTC	CSVLNYGYTF
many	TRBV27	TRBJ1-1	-	TGTGCCAGCAGCATCAACACGAACACTGAAGCTTTCTTT	CASSINTNTEAFF
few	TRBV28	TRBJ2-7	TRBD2	TGTGCCAGCACCCCGGGGGGAGCCAACGAGCAGTACTTC	CASTPGGANEQYF
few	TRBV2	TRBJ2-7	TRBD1	TGTGCCAGCAGTGTTGAACAGGGGGTTTTCGGCGAGCAGTACTTC	CASSVEQGVFGEQYF
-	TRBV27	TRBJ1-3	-	TGTGCCAGCAGTTCCCTCAAGGGGGGCTTTGGAAACACCATATATTTT	CASSSLKGGFGNTIYF
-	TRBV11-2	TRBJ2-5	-	TGTGCCAGCAGCTTAGTAGGGGCCCGGGAGACCCAGTACTTC	CASSLVGARETQYF
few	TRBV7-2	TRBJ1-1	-	TGTGCCAGCAGAACCTTTGCGGGCACTGAAGCTTTCTTT	CASRTFAGTEAFF
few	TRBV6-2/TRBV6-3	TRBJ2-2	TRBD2	TGTGCCAGCCTGTCTGGATTAGCGGGATGGACCGGGGAGCTGTTTTTT	CASLSGLAGWTGELFF
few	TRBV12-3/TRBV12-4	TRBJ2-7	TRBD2	TGTGCCAGCAGACCCGGGACTAGCGGGTTCCACGAGCAGTACTTC	CASRPGTSGFHEQYF
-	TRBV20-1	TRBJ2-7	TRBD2	TGCAGTGCTAGACCCTTAGCGGGGGCGACTTACGAGCAGTACTTC	CSARPLAGATYEQYF
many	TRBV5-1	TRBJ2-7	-	TGCGCCAGCAGCTTGATGAGTACCTACGAGCAGTACTTC	CASSLMSTYEQYF
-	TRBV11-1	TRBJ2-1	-	TGTGCCAGCAGCTTAGATGTCGCTAGCGTTAATGAGCAGTTCTTC	CASSLDVASVNEQFF
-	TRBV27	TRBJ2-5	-	TGTGCCAGCAGTTCATTCCCCCCGACAGTGGAGACCCAGTACTTC	CASSSFPPTVETQYF